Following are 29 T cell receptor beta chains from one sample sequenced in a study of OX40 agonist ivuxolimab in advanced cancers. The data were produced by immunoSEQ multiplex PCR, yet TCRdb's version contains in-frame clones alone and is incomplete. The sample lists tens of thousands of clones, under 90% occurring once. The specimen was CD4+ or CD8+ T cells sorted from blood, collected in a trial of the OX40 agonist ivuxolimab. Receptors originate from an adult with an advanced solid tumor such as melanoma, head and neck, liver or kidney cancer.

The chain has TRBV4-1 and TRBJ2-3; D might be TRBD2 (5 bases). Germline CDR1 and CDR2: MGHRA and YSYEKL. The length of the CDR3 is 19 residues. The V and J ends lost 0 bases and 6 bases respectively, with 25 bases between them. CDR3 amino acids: CASSQDFDYLGLLEDTQYF. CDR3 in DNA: TGCGCCAGCAGCCAAGATTTCGATTATCTAGGACTCCTGGAGGATACGCAGTATTTT.

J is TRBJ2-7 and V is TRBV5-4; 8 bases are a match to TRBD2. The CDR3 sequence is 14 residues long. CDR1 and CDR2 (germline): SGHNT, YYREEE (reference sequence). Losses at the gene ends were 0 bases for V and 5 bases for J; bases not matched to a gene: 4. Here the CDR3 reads CASSLARTSHEQYF. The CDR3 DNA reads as TGTGCCAGCAGCTTGGCCAGGACTAGCCACGAGCAGTACTTC.

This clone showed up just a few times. The CDR3 DNA follows: TGCGCCAGCAGCCAAGATAATAGCAATCAGCCCCAGCATTTT. Translation gives CASSQDNSNQPQHF. The genes are TRBV4-1 and TRBJ1-5, with unresolved D. The CDR3 is 14 amino acids. V was cut by 0 bases and J by 0 bases, with 3 bases left in between. The V gene's germline CDR1 is MGHRA and CDR2 YSYEKL.

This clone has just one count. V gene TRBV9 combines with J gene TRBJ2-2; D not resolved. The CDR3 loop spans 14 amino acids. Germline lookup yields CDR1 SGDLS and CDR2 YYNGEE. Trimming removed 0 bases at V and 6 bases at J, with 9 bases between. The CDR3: CASSVGALPGELFF. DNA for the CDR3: TGTGCCAGCAGCGTAGGGGCCCTCCCCGGGGAGCTGTTTTTT.

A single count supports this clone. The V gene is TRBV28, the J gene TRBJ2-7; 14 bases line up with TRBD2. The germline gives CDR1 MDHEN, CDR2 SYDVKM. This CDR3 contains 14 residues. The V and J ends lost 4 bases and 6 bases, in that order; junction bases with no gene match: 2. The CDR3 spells CASSWTSGRPEQYF. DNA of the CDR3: TGTGCCAGCAGTTGGACTAGCGGGAGGCCCGAGCAGTACTTC.

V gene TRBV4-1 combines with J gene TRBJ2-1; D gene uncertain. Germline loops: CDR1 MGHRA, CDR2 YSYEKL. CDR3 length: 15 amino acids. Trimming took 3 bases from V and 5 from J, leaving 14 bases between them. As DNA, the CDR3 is TGCGCCAGCAGCCAGATCCTAAATAACCACAATGAGCAGTTCTTC. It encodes CASSQILNNHNEQFF.

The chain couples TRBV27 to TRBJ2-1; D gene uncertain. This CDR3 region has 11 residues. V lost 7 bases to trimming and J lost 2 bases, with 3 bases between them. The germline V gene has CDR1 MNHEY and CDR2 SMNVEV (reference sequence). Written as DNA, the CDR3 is TGTGCCAGCATCGCCTACAATGAGCAGTTCTTC. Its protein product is CASIAYNEQFF.

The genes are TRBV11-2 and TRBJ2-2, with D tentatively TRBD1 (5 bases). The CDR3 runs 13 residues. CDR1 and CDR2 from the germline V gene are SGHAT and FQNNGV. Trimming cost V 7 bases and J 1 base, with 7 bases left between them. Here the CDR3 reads CASTQGNTGELFF. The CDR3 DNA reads TGTGCCAGCACCCAGGGGAACACCGGGGAGCTGTTTTTT.

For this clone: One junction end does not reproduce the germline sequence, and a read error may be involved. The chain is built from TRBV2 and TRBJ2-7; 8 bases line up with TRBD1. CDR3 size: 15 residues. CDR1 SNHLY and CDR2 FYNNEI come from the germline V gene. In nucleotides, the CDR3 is TGTGCCAGCAGAGAAGGACAGGGCCCTGCCTACGAGCAGTACTTC. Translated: CASREGQGPAYEQYF.

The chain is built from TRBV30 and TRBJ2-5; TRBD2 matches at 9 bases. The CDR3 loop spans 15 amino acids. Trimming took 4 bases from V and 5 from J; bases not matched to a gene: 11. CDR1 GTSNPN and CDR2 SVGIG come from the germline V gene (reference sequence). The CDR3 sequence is CAWIPIAGAFETQYF. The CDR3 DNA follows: TGTGCCTGGATCCCGATAGCGGGAGCATTTGAGACCCAGTACTTC.

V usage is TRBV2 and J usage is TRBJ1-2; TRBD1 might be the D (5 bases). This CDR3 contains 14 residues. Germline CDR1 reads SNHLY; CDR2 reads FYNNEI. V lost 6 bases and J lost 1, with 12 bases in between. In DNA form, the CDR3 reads TGTGCCAGCAGGGGGGTAGCGGGTAACTATGGCTACACCTTC. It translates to CASRGVAGNYGYTF.

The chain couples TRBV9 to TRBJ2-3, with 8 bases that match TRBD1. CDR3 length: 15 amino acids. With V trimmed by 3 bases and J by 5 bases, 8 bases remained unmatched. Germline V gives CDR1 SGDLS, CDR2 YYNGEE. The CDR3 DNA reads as TGTGCCAGCAGCGGAGGTCAGGGGGCTGTAGATACGCAGTATTTT. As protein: CASSGGQGAVDTQYF. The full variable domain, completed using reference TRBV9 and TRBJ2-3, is DSGVTQTPKHLITATGQRVTLRCSPRSGDLSVYWYQQSLDQGLQFLIQYYNGEERAKGNILERFSAQQFPDLHSELNLSSLELGDSALYFCASSGGQGAVDTQYFGPGTRLTVL.

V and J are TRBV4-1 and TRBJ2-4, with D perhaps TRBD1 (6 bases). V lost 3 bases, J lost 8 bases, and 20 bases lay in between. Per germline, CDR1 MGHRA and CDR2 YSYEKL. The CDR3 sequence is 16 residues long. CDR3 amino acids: CASSQYLQGIMDIQYF. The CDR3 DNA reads TGCGCCAGCAGCCAGTACCTCCAGGGGATAATGGACATTCAGTACTTC.

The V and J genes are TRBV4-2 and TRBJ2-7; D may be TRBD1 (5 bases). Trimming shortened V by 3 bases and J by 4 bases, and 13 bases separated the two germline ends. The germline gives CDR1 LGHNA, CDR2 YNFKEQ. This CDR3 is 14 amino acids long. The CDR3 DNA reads TGTGCCAGCAGCCACTCGGCAGGGCGGTACGAGCAGTACTTC. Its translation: CASSHSAGRYEQYF.

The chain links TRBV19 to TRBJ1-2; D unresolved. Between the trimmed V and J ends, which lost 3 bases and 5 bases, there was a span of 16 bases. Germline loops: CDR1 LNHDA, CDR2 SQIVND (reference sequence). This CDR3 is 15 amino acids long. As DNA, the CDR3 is TGTGCCAGTAGTATTGGATCAGCCTTACCGTATGGCTACACCTTC. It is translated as CASSIGSALPYGYTF.

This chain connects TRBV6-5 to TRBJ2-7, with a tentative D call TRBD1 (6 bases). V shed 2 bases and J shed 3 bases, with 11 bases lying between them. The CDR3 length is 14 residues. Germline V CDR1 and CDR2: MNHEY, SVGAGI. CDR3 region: CASSYGQQLYEQYF. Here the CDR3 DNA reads TGTGCCAGCAGTTACGGACAGCAACTCTACGAGCAGTACTTC.

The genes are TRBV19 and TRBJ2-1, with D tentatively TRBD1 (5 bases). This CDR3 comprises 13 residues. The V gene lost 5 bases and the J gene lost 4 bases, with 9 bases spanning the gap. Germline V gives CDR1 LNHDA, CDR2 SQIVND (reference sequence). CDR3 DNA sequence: TGTGCCAGTAGTCAGGGCTTTTACAATGAGCAGTTCTTC. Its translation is CASSQGFYNEQFF. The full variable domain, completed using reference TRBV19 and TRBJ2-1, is DGGITQSPKYLFRKEGQNVTLSCEQNLNHDAMYWYRQDPGQGLRLIYYSQIVNDFQKGDIAEGYSVSREKKESFPLTVTSAQKNPTAFYLCASSQGFYNEQFFGPGTRLTVL.

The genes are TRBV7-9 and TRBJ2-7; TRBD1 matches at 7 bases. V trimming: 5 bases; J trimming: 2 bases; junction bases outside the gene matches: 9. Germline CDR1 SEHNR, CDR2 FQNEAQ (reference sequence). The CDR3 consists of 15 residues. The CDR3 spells CASSPRDRLAYEQYF. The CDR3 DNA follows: TGTGCCAGCAGCCCCCGGGACAGACTGGCCTACGAGCAGTACTTC.

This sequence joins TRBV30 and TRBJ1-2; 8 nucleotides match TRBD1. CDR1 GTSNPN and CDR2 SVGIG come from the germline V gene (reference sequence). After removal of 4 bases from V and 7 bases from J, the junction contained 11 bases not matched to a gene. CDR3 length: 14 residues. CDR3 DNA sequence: TGTGCCTGGACCACCGGACAGGGACTGGTTGGCTACACCTTC. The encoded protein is CAWTTGQGLVGYTF.

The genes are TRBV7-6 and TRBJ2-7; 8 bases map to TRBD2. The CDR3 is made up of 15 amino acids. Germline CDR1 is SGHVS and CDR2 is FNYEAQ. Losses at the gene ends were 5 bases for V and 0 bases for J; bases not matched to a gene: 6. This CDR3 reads CASSVGGEISYEQYF. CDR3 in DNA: TGTGCCAGCAGCGTCGGGGGGGAGATCTCCTACGAGCAGTACTTC. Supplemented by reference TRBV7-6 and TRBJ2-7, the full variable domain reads GAGVSQSPRYKVTKRGQDVALRCDPISGHVSLYWYRQALGQGPEFLTYFNYEAQQDKSGLPNDRFSAERPEGSISTLTIQRTEQRDSAMYRCASSVGGEISYEQYFGPGTRLTVT.

The CDR3 coding sequence is TGTGCCACCAGCACTCAAGACGGACAGCCGTTGGAGACCCAGTACTTC. Protein sequence: CATSTQDGQPLETQYF. The rearrangement joins TRBV15 to TRBJ2-5; D might be TRBD1 (6 bases). V was shortened by 4 bases and J by 5 bases, with 20 bases between the two germline ends. Germline CDR1 LNHNV, CDR2 YYDKDF (reference sequence). This CDR3 comprises 16 residues.

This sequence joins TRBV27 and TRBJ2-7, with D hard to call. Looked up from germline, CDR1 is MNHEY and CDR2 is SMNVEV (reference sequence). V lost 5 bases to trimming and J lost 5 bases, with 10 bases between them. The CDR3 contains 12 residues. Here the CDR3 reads CASSERRDEQYF. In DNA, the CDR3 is TGTGCCAGCAGTGAACGGAGAGACGAGCAGTACTTC.

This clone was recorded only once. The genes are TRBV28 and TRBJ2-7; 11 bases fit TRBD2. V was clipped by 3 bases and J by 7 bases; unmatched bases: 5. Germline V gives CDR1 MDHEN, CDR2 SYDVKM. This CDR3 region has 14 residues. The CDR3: CASSFLAGGREQYF. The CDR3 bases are TGTGCCAGCAGTTTCCTAGCGGGGGGCCGAGAGCAGTACTTC.

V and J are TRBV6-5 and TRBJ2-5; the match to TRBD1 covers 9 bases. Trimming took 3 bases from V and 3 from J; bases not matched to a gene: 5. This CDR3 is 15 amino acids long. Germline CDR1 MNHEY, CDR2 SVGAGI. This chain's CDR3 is CASSYGTGWKETQYF. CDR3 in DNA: TGTGCCAGCAGTTATGGGACAGGGTGGAAAGAGACCCAGTACTTC.

The CDR3 here is CASSSLEGMNTEAFF. CDR3 DNA sequence: TGCGCCAGCAGCTCTTTAGAAGGTATGAACACTGAAGCTTTCTTT. This chain links TRBV5-1 with TRBJ1-1, with unresolved D. The germline V gene encodes CDR1 SGHRS and CDR2 YFSETQ. The ends were cut back, 3 bases at V and 0 bases at J, with 12 bases in the middle. This CDR3 spans 15 amino acids.

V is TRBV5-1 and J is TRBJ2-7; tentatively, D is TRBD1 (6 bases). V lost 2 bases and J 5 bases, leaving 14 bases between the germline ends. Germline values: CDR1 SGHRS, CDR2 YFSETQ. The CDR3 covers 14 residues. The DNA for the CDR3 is TGCGCCAGCAGCTTACAGGGTTTTTTAGACGAGCAGTACTTC. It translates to CASSLQGFLDEQYF. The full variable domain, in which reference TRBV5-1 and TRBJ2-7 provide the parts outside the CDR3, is KAGVTQTPRYLIKTRGQQVTLSCSPISGHRSVSWYQQTPGQGLQFLFEYFSETQRNKGNFPGRFSGRQFSNSRSEMNVSTLELGDSALYLCASSLQGFLDEQYFGPGTRLTVT.

The CDR3 DNA follows: TGTGCCAGCAGCCCCCGCGGCCGTTGGGGGGGAACCTACGAGCAGTACTTC. Translation gives CASSPRGRWGGTYEQYF. The rearrangement links TRBV11-1 to TRBJ2-7; 7 bases fit TRBD2. With 5 bases clipped from V and 2 bases from J, the junction kept 15 bases outside the gene matches. This CDR3 region has 17 residues. Germline V gene lookup returns CDR1 SGHAT and CDR2 FQDESV (reference sequence).

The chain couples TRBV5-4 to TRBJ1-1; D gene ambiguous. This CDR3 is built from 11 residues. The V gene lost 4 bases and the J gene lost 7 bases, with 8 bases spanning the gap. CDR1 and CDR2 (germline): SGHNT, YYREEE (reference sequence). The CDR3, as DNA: TGTGCCAGCAGCGACGGAATTGAAGCTTTCTTT. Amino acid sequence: CASSDGIEAFF.

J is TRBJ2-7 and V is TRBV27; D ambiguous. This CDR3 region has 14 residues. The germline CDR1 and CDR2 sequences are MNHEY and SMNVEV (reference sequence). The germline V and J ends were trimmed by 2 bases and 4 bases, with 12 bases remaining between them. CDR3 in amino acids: CASSLKVLGYEQYF. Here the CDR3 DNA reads TGTGCCAGCAGTTTAAAGGTCCTCGGTTACGAGCAGTACTTC.